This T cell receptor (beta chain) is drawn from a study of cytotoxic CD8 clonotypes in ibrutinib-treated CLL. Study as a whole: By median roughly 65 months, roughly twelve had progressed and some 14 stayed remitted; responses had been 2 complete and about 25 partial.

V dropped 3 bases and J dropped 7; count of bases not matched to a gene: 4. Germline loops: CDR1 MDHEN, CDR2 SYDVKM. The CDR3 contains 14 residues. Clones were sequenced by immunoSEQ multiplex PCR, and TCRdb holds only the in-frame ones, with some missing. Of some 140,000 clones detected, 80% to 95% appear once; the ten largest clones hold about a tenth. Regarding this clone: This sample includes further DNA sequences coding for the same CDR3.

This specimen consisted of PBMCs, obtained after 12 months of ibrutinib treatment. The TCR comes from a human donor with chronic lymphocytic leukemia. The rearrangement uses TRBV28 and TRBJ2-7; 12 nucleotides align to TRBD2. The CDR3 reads CASSLASGRGEQYF. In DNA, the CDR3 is TGTGCCAGCAGTTTGGCTAGCGGGAGGGGGGAGCAGTACTTC.